This TCR beta chain was captured in a study of blood T cell repertoires in COVID-19. Study context: Samples of COVID-19 (acute and convalescent) were obtained from the United States, Italy and Spain. PBMCs, B-cell-depleted T cells, or T cells were the source of the cDNA or gDNA that made up the material.

This CDR3 region has 14 residues. V gave up 3 bases and J gave up 9 bases; unmatched junction bases: 6. Germline CDR1 reads SGHAT; CDR2 reads FQNNGV. Authors' methods: For nucleated cells, counts were estimated from reference gene primer amplification. Repertoires were generated with immunoSEQ multiplex PCR, while TCRdb's copy carries only in-frame clones and drops some. Clone size and the V and J calls come from that table; the DNA yielded D and trimming. The sample records 300,000 to 450,000 clones, approximately 86% being singletons. The chain carries TRBV11-2 and TRBJ2-7; 12 bases are a match to TRBD1. Sequencing was done on a sample of peripheral blood. This clonotype was sampled from a human donor in a cohort sampled during active COVID-19. CDR3 residues: CASSLGTGGGRQYF. DNA of the CDR3: TGTGCCAGCAGCTTGGGGACAGGGGGCGGTCGGCAGTACTTC.